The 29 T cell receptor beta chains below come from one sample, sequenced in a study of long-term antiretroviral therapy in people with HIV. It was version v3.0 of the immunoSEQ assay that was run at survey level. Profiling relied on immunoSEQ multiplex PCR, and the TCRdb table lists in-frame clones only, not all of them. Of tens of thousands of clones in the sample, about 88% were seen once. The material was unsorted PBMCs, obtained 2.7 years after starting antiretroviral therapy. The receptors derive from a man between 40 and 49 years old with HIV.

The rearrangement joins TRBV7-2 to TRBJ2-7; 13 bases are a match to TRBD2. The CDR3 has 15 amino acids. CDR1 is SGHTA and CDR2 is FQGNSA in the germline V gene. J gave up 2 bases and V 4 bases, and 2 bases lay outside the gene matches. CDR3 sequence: CASSSLAGGPYEQYF. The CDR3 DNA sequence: TGTGCCAGCAGCTCACTAGCGGGAGGGCCCTACGAGCAGTACTTC.

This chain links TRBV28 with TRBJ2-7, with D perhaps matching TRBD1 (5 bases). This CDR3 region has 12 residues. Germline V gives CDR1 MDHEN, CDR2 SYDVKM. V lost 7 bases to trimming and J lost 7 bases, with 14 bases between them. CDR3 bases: TGTGCCAGCATCGGCAGGGAAAGAGAGCAGTACTTC. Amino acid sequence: CASIGREREQYF.

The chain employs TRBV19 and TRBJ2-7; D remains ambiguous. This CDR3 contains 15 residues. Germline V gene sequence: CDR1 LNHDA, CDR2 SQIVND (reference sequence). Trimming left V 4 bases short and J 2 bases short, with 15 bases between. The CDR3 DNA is TGTGCCAGTAGTACCGGAACCCAAACCGCCTACGAGCAGTACTTC. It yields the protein CASSTGTQTAYEQYF.

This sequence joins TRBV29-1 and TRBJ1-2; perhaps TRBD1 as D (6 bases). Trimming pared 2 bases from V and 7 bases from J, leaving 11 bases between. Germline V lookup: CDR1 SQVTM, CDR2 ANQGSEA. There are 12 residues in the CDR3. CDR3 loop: CSVEKGESGYTF. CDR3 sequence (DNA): TGCAGCGTTGAAAAGGGGGAAAGTGGCTACACCTTC.

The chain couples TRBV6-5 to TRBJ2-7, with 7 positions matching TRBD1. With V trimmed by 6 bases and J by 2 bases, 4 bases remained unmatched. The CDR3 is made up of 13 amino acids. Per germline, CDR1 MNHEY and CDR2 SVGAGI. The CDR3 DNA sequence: TGTGCCAGCAGCCGGGACAGTACCTACGAGCAGTACTTC. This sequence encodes CASSRDSTYEQYF.

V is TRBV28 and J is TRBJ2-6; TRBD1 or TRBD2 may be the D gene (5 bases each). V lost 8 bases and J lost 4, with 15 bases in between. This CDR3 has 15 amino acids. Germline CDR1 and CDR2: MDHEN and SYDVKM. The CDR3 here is CASQTPGTGANVLTF. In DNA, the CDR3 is TGTGCCAGCCAGACCCCAGGGACCGGGGCCAACGTCCTGACTTTC.

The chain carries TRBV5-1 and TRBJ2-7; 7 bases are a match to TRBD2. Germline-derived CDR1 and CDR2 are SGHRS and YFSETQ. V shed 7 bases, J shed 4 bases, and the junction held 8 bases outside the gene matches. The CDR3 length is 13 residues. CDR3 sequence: CASLAGVIYEQYF. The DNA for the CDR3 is TGCGCCAGCCTCGCGGGAGTTATTTACGAGCAGTACTTC.

DNA of the CDR3: TGTGCCAGCAGTTTAGGGGGAAGTACAGATACGCAGTATTTT. The encoded protein is CASSLGGSTDTQYF. The chain is built from TRBV27 and TRBJ2-3, with D perhaps matching TRBD1 or TRBD2 (5 bases each). V was cut by 2 bases and J by 3 bases, with 9 bases left in between. Germline V gene lookup returns CDR1 MNHEY and CDR2 SMNVEV (reference sequence). The CDR3 spans 14 residues.

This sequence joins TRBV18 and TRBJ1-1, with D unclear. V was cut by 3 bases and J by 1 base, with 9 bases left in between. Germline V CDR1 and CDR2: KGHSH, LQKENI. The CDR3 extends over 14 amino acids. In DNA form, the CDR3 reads TGTGCCAGCTCACCTGCGGAAACGAACACTGAAGCTTTCTTT. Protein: CASSPAETNTEAFF.

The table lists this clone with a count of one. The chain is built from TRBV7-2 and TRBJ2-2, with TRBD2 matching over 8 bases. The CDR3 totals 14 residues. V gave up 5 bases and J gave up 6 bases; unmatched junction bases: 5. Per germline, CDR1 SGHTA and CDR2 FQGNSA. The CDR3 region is CASSPLGGAGELFF. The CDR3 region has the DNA TGTGCCAGCAGCCCCCTCGGGGGGGCCGGGGAGCTGTTTTTT.

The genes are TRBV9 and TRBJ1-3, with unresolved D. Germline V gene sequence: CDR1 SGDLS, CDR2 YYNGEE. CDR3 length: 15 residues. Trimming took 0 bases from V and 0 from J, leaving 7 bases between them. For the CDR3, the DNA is TGTGCCAGCAGCGTAGTTTCAGACTCTGGAAACACCATATATTTT. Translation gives CASSVVSDSGNTIYF.

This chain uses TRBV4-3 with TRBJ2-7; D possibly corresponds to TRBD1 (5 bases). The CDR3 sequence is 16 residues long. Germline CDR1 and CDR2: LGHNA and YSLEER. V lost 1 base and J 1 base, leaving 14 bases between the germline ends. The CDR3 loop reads CASSQGRGALSYEQYF. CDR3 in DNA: TGCGCCAGCAGCCAAGGACGTGGGGCTTTATCCTACGAGCAGTACTTC.

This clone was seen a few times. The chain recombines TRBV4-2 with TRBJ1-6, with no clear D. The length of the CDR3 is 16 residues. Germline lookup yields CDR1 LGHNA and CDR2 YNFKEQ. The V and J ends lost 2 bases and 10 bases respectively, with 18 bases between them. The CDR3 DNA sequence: TGTGCCAGCAGCCAAACCCCCGACACGGGCAGCTCACCCCTCCACTTT. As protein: CASSQTPDTGSSPLHF.

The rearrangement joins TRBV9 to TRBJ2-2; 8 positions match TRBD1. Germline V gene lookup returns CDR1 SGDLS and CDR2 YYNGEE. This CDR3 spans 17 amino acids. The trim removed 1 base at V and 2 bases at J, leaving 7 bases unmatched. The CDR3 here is CASSVSFAGGNTGELFF. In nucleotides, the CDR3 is TGTGCCAGCAGCGTATCATTCGCAGGGGGCAACACCGGGGAGCTGTTTTTT. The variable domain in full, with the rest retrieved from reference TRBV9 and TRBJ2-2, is DSGVTQTPKHLITATGQRVTLRCSPRSGDLSVYWYQQSLDQGLQFLIQYYNGEERAKGNILERFSAQQFPDLHSELNLSSLELGDSALYFCASSVSFAGGNTGELFFGEGSRLTVL.

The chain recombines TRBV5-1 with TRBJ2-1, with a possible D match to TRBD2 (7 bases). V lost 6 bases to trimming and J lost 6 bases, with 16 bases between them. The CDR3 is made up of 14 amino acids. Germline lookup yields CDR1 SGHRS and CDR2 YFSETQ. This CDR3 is CASKPGGEINEQFF. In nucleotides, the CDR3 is TGCGCCAGCAAGCCGGGGGGCGAGATCAATGAGCAGTTCTTC.

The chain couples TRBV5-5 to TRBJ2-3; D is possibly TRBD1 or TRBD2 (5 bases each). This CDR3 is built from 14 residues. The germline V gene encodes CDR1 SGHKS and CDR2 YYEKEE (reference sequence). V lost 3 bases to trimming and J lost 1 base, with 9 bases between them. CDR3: CASSSRGGTDTQYF. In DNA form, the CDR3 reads TGTGCCAGCAGCTCACGAGGGGGCACAGATACGCAGTATTTT.

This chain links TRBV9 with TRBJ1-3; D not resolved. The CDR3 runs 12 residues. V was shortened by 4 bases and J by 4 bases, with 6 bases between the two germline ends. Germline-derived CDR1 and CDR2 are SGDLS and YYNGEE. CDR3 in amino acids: CASSPRGNTIYF. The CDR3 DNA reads TGTGCCAGCAGCCCCAGAGGAAACACCATATATTTT.

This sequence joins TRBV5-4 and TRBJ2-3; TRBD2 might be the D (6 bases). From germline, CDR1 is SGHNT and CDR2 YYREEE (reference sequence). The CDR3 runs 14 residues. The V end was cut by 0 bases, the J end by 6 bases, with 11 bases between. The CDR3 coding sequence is TGTGCCAGCAGCTTGGGCGGGGAGCGGGATACGCAGTATTTT. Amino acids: CASSLGGERDTQYF.

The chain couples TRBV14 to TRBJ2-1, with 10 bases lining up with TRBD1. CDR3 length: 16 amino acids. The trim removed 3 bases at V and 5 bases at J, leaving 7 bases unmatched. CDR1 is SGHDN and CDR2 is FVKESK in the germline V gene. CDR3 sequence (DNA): TGTGCCAGCAGCCAGACGACAGGGGGCATCGACAATGAGCAGTTCTTC. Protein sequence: CASSQTTGGIDNEQFF.

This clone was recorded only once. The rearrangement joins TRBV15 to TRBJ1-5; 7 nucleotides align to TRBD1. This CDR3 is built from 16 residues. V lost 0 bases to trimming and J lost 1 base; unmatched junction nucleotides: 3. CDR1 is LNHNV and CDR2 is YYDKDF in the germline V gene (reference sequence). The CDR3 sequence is CATSRDPDRSNQPQHF. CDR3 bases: TGTGCCACCAGCAGAGATCCGGACAGGAGCAATCAGCCCCAGCATTTT. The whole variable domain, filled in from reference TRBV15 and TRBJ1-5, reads DAMVIQNPRYQVTQFGKPVTLSCSQTLNHNVMYWYQQKSSQAPKLLFHYYDKDFNNEADTPDNFQSRRPNTSFCFLDIRSPGLGDTAMYLCATSRDPDRSNQPQHFGDGTRLSIL.

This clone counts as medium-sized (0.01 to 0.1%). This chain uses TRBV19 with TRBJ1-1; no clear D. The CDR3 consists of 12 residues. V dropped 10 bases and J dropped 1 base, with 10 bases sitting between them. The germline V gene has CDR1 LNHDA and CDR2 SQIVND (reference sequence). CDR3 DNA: TGTGCCACTCGTTGGGAGAACACTGAAGCTTTCTTT. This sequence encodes CATRWENTEAFF.

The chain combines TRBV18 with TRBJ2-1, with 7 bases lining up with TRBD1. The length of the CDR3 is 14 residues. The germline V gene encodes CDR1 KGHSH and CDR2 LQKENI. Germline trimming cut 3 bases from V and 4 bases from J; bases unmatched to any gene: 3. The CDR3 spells CASSPETGYNEQFF. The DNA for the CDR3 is TGTGCCAGCTCACCGGAGACAGGGTACAATGAGCAGTTCTTC.

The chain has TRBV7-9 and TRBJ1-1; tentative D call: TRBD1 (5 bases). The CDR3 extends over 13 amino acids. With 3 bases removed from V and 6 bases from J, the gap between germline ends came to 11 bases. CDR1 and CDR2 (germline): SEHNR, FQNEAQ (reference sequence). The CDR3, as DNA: TGTGCCAGCAGCTTGGGACCCTTTTCTGAAGCTTTCTTT. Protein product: CASSLGPFSEAFF. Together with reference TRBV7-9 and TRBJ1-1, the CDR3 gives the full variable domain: DTGVSQNPRHKITKRGQNVTFRCDPISEHNRLYWYRQTLGQGPEFLTYFQNEAQLEKSRLLSDRFSAERPKGSFSTLEIQRTEQGDSAMYLCASSLGPFSEAFFGQGTRLTVV.

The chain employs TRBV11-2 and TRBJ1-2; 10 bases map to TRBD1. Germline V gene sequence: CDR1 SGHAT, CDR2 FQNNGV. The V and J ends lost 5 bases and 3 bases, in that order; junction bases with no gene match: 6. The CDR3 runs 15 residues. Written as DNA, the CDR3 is TGTGCCAGCAGCCTCGGGACAGGGGCTTACTATGGCTACACCTTC. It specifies CASSLGTGAYYGYTF.

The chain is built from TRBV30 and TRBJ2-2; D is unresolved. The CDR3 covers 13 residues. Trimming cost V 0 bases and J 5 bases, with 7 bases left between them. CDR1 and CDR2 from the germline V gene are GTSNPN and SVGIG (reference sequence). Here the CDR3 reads CAWSVADTGELFF. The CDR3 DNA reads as TGTGCCTGGAGTGTGGCAGATACCGGGGAGCTGTTTTTT.

CDR3 sequence: CASSLGSWDTDTQYF. CDR3 DNA: TGTGCCAGCAGCTTAGGTTCCTGGGACACAGATACGCAGTATTTT. This chain uses TRBV7-2 with TRBJ2-3; D unclear. The CDR3 length is 15 residues. Trimming left V 1 base short and J 2 bases short, with 10 bases between. CDR1 SGHTA and CDR2 FQGNSA come from the germline V gene. The whole variable domain, remainder taken from reference TRBV7-2 and TRBJ2-3, is GAGVSQSPSNKVTEKGKDVELRCDPISGHTALYWYRQSLGQGLEFLIYFQGNSAPDKSGLPSDRFSAERTGGSVSTLTIQRTQQEDSAVYLCASSLGSWDTDTQYFGPGTRLTVL.

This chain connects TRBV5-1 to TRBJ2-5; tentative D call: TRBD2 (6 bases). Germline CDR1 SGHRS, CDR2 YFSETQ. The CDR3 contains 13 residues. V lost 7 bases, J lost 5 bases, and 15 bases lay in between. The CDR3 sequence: CASGSPGAETQYF. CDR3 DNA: TGCGCCAGCGGGAGTCCGGGAGCGGAGACCCAGTACTTC.

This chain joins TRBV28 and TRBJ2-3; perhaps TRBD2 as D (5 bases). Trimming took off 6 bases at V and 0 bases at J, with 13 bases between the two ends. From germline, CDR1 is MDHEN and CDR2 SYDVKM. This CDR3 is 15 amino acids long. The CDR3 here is CASSRTGTSTDTQYF. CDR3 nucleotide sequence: TGTGCCAGCAGCCGGACTGGCACTAGCACAGATACGCAGTATTTT.

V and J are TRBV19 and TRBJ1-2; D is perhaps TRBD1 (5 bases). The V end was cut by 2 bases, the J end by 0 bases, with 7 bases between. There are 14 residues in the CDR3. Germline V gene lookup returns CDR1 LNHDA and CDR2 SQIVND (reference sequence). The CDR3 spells CASSIPGTNYGYTF. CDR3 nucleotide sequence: TGTGCCAGTAGTATACCAGGGACTAACTATGGCTACACCTTC.